This passage covers 23 T cell receptor beta chains from one sample sequenced in a study of PD-L1 blockade in urothelial cancer. TCRdb keeps only in-frame clones here, not all; method: immunoSEQ multiplex PCR. In the table there are some 120,000 clones, 80% to 95% of which are singletons. The time point was: peripheral blood 6 weeks after treatment start. The sample in question was PBMCs, obtained around atezolizumab (anti-PD-L1) treatment. The receptors originated from a man between 60 and 70 years old with urothelial cancer.

This clone turned up a few times. The chain combines TRBV5-8 with TRBJ1-2, with unresolved D. The CDR3 totals 11 residues. The V end lost 7 bases, the J end lost 2 bases, and 6 bases lay between the germline ends. The V gene's germline CDR1 is SGHTS and CDR2 YDEGEE. The CDR3 region is CASGMNYGYTF. The DNA of the CDR3 is TGTGCCAGCGGCATGAACTATGGCTACACCTTC.

The chain links TRBV4-3 to TRBJ2-1; 12 positions agree with TRBD2. Germline CDR1 is LGHNA and CDR2 is YSLEER. The ends lost 0 bases at V and 7 bases at J; junction bases unmatched: 4. This CDR3 region has 16 residues. The CDR3 loop reads CASSQDGTSGWNEQFF. CDR3 bases: TGCGCCAGCAGCCAAGATGGGACTAGCGGGTGGAATGAGCAGTTCTTC.

This chain joins TRBV27 and TRBJ2-7, with 7 bases fitting TRBD2. Trimming cost V 7 bases and J 4 bases; bases outside gene matches: 10. CDR3 length: 14 residues. CDR1 MNHEY and CDR2 SMNVEV come from the germline V gene (reference sequence). The CDR3 sequence is CASIRAGRPYEQYF. For the CDR3, the DNA is TGTGCCAGCATTCGAGCGGGACGCCCATACGAGCAGTACTTC.

This clone was recorded once. This chain connects TRBV6-1 to TRBJ1-4, with 10 positions matching TRBD1. V dropped 4 bases and J dropped 8; count of bases not matched to a gene: 7. The CDR3 extends over 15 amino acids. Germline V gene lookup returns CDR1 MNHNS and CDR2 SASEGT. This chain's CDR3 is CASSGLDRGYEKLFF. The CDR3 DNA reads TGTGCCAGCAGTGGCCTGGACAGGGGGTACGAAAAACTGTTTTTT.

V usage is TRBV29-1 and J usage is TRBJ2-1, with no clear D. From germline, CDR1 is SQVTM and CDR2 ANQGSEA. The CDR3 runs to 15 residues. Trimming left V 5 bases short and J 5 bases short, with 19 bases between. The CDR3 DNA is TGCAGCGTTTCAACGGCTCCCGTAGCTGACAATGAGCAGTTCTTC. Residues: CSVSTAPVADNEQFF.

CDR3 sequence (DNA): TGTGCCAGCAGCCCCACCCTTGGGCCACCCACAGATACGCAGTATTTT. Translated: CASSPTLGPPTDTQYF. The chain uses TRBV4-2 and TRBJ2-3; no clear D. The V end lost 4 bases, the J end lost 2 bases, and 16 bases lay between the germline ends. CDR1 is LGHNA and CDR2 is YNFKEQ in the germline V gene. CDR3 length equals 16 residues.

CDR3 DNA: TGTGCCAGCAGGGGACAGGGCACCTACGAGCAGTACTTC. Residues: CASRGQGTYEQYF. This sequence joins TRBV5-4 and TRBJ2-7; 9 bases are shared with TRBD1. This CDR3 is 13 amino acids long. Trimming at V came to 5 bases and at J to 2 bases, leaving 2 bases not matched to a gene. Germline CDR1 is SGHNT and CDR2 is YYREEE (reference sequence).

The chain combines TRBV7-2 with TRBJ2-3; 10 bases are shared with TRBD2. CDR3 length: 17 amino acids. J was trimmed by 0 bases and V by 5 bases; bases with no gene match: 8. Germline lookup yields CDR1 SGHTA and CDR2 FQGNSA. The CDR3 loop reads CASSMSGGAQSTDTQYF. The CDR3 DNA sequence: TGTGCCAGCAGCATGAGCGGGGGGGCCCAGAGCACAGATACGCAGTATTTT.

This chain joins TRBV10-3 and TRBJ2-7, with 7 bases identical to TRBD1. The J segment lost 0 bases and the V segment lost 10 bases, leaving 6 bases of the junction unmatched. This CDR3 has 13 residues. CDR1 and CDR2 (germline): ENHRY, SYGVKD. The CDR3 nucleotides read TGTGCCACCCGGGACAGACTCTCCTACGAGCAGTACTTC. It translates to CATRDRLSYEQYF.

The J gene is TRBJ1-6, the V gene TRBV11-2; D may be TRBD1 (6 bases). Germline CDR1 reads SGHAT; CDR2 reads FQNNGV. The CDR3 is made up of 16 amino acids. The V end lost 5 bases, the J end lost 0 bases, and 11 bases lay between the germline ends. CDR3 sequence (DNA): TGTGCCAGCAGCAACGGACAGAGCTCCTATAATTCACCCCTCCACTTT. Its protein product is CASSNGQSSYNSPLHF.

The chain carries TRBV2 and TRBJ2-5; the D gene is possibly TRBD1 (6 bases). V dropped 2 bases and J dropped 4 bases, with 14 bases sitting between them. Germline V CDR1 and CDR2: SNHLY, FYNNEI. The CDR3 spans 15 residues. CDR3: CASSERDILRETQYF. The CDR3 bases are TGTGCCAGCAGTGAACGGGACATATTGCGAGAGACCCAGTACTTC.

The chain has TRBV4-2 and TRBJ1-1, with a possible D match to TRBD1 (5 bases). This CDR3 is built from 16 residues. Looked up from germline, CDR1 is LGHNA and CDR2 is YNFKEQ. The V and J ends lost 4 bases and 6 bases respectively, with 21 bases between them. Here the CDR3 reads CASSRSSRESIAEAFF. The CDR3, as DNA: TGTGCCAGCAGCCGCTCATCCAGGGAAAGTATCGCTGAAGCTTTCTTT.

The chain uses TRBV29-1 and TRBJ1-2; a possible D gene is TRBD1 (6 bases). Per germline, CDR1 SQVTM and CDR2 ANQGSEA. Trimming removed 4 bases at V and 4 bases at J, with 13 bases between. The CDR3 runs to 13 residues. This chain's CDR3 is CSVGGGRGYGYTF. The CDR3 nucleotides read TGCAGCGTTGGGGGGGGGCGCGGCTATGGCTACACCTTC.

The V and J genes are TRBV4-3 and TRBJ2-1, with D possibly being TRBD1 (5 bases). The CDR3 runs 17 residues. Trimming took off 0 bases at V and 3 bases at J, with 15 bases between the two ends. Germline CDR1 reads LGHNA; CDR2 reads YSLEER. CDR3 nucleotides: TGCGCCAGCAGCCAAGATGCCCGGACATCCGACTACAATGAGCAGTTCTTC. Encoded protein: CASSQDARTSDYNEQFF.

The rearrangement joins TRBV6-5 to TRBJ1-4; no firm D call. The CDR3 contains 14 residues. Trimming pared 4 bases from V and 0 bases from J, leaving 6 bases between. CDR1 is MNHEY and CDR2 is SVGAGI in the germline V gene. The CDR3 loop is CASSCGTTNEKLFF. CDR3 DNA: TGTGCCAGCAGTTGCGGGACAACTAATGAAAAACTGTTTTTT.

CDR3 sequence: CASSWDNKNEKLFF. The DNA of the CDR3 is TGTGCCAGCAGCTGGGACAACAAGAATGAAAAACTGTTTTTT. The chain has TRBV4-2 and TRBJ1-4, with a weak D call TRBD1 (6 bases). V dropped 5 bases and J dropped 5 bases, with 12 bases sitting between them. The CDR3 has 14 residues. Germline V gene lookup returns CDR1 LGHNA and CDR2 YNFKEQ.

The rearrangement joins TRBV28 to TRBJ2-7; D is possibly TRBD2 (6 bases). Deletions cut 6 bases from V and 4 bases from J, with 13 bases between. The CDR3 is 13 residues long. The germline CDR1 and CDR2 sequences are MDHEN and SYDVKM. The CDR3 region has the DNA TGTGCCAGCAGCCCTGGAGGGGTGTACGAGCAGTACTTC. Encoded protein: CASSPGGVYEQYF.

The chain is built from TRBV6-5 and TRBJ2-7; 8 bases match TRBD1. The V gene's germline CDR1 is MNHEY and CDR2 SVGAGI. The ends lost 6 bases at V and 2 bases at J; junction bases unmatched: 9. There are 15 residues in the CDR3. CDR3: CASRTSGTGPYEQYF. CDR3 nucleotide sequence: TGTGCCAGCAGGACATCCGGGACAGGACCCTACGAGCAGTACTTC.

The chain employs TRBV27 and TRBJ2-1; TRBD2 matches 9 bases. Germline V gene sequence: CDR1 MNHEY, CDR2 SMNVEV (reference sequence). J gave up 4 bases and V 0 bases, and 4 bases lay outside the gene matches. The length of the CDR3 is 16 residues. CDR3 DNA sequence: TGTGCCAGCAGTTTATCAGTCCTAGCGGGGTACAATGAGCAGTTCTTC. It yields the protein CASSLSVLAGYNEQFF.

This clone occurred once. This chain joins TRBV27 and TRBJ2-1; 8 nucleotides match TRBD2. CDR1 and CDR2 from the germline V gene are MNHEY and SMNVEV (reference sequence). The CDR3 extends over 14 amino acids. V was pared by 6 bases and J by 3 bases, with 4 bases of the junction left unmatched. CDR3 amino acids: CASRPSGFYNEQFF. The DNA of the CDR3 is TGTGCCAGCAGACCTAGCGGGTTCTACAATGAGCAGTTCTTC.

V is TRBV9 and J is TRBJ2-7, with 9 nucleotides matching TRBD2. Germline V gives CDR1 SGDLS, CDR2 YYNGEE. CDR3 length equals 16 residues. The V and J ends lost 0 bases and 3 bases, in that order; junction bases with no gene match: 7. The CDR3 loop is CASSVGDGRGGYEQYF. The CDR3 region has the DNA TGTGCCAGCAGCGTAGGTGATGGGCGGGGGGGCTACGAGCAGTACTTC.

This clone is a singleton in its sample. This chain links TRBV5-1 with TRBJ2-7; D gene ambiguous. The CDR3 is 14 amino acids. The germline V gene encodes CDR1 SGHRS and CDR2 YFSETQ. Trimming pared 0 bases from V and 7 bases from J, leaving 14 bases between. Here the CDR3 DNA reads TGCGCCAGCAGCTTGGTGCTAGGCGCCGGTGAGCAGTACTTC. Protein product: CASSLVLGAGEQYF.

The CDR3 spells CAWSVRNEQYF. The CDR3, as DNA: TGTGCCTGGAGTGTGAGAAACGAGCAGTACTTC. This chain links TRBV30 with TRBJ2-7; D is uncertain. Per the germline V gene, CDR1 is GTSNPN and CDR2 is SVGIG (reference sequence). The CDR3 consists of 11 residues. Trimming left V 0 bases short and J 5 bases short, with 5 bases between.